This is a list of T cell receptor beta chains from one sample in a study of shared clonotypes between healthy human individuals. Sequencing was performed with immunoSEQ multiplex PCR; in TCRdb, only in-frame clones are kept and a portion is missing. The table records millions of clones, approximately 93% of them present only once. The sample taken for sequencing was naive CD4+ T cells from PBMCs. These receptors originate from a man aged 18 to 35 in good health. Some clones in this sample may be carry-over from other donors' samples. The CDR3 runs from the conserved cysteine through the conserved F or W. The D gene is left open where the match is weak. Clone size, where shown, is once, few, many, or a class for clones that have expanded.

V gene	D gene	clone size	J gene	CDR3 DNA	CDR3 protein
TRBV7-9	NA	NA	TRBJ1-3	TGTGCCAGCAGCTTAGCGAACACCATATATTTT	CASSLANTIYF
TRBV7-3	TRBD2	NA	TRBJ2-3	TGTGCCAGCAGCAAACAGGGACTAGCGGGAGGGACAGATACGCAGTATTTT	CASSKQGLAGGTDTQYF
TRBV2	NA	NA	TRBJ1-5	TGTGCCAGCAACCCGACAGAAAGCAATCAGCCCCAGCATTTT	CASNPTESNQPQHF
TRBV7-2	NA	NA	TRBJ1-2	TGTGCCAGCAGCGCATCCGGGACGGGCTATGGCTACACCTTC	CASSASGTGYGYTF
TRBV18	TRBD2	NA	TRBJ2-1	TGTGCCAGCTCACCCCTTACCAGCGGGAGGGGTTTGAATGAGCAGTTCTTC	CASSPLTSGRGLNEQFF
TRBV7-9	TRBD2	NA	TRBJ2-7	TGTGCCAGCAGCTTCCGGACTAGCGGAGAAGAAGAGCAGTACTTC	CASSFRTSGEEEQYF
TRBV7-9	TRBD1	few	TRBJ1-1	TGTGCCAGCAGCACAGGGACAGGGGGGTTCACTGAAGCTTTCTTT	CASSTGTGGFTEAFF
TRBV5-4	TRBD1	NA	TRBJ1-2	TGTGCCAGCAGCGCGGGACAGGGGGCCTATGGCTACACCTTC	CASSAGQGAYGYTF
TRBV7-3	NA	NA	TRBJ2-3	TGTGCCAGCGGGGCGGCTAGCACAGATACGCAGTATTTT	CASGAASTDTQYF
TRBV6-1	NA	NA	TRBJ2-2	TGTGCCAGCAGTGACAGGGGAGGGACCACCGGGGAGCTGTTTTTT	CASSDRGGTTGELFF
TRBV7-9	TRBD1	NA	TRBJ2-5	TGTGCCAGCAAGGGACAGGAGAAAGAGACCCAGTACTTC	CASKGQEKETQYF
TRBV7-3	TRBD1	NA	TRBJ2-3	TGTGCCAGCAGCCTCAGGGGGATCGATACGCAGTATTTT	CASSLRGIDTQYF
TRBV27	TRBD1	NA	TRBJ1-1	TGTGCCAGCAGTTTATCCCCGGGACAGGGAAGGGATGAAGCTTTCTTT	CASSLSPGQGRDEAFF
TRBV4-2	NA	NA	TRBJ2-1	TGTGCCAGCAGCCACGCTCAGGGTTTCGGCCTGGATGAGCAGTTCTTC	CASSHAQGFGLDEQFF
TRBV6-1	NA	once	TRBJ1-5	TGTGCCAGCAGTGACGTAGGCGGGGGCAATCAGCCCCAGCATTTT	CASSDVGGGNQPQHF